The 15 T cell receptor beta chains reported below all come from one sample, sequenced in a study of T cell changes during pregnancy in multiple sclerosis. Using immunoSEQ multiplex PCR, the repertoire was profiled, and TCRdb retains in-frame clones only, with some absent. The data show approximately 21,000 clones, approximately 80% seen once. Here the sequenced sample was CD8+ T cells from peripheral blood mononuclear cells, taken in the first trimester of pregnancy. These TCRs come from a female donor in good health, enrolled as a control in a pregnancy study.

The gene calls are TRBV27 and TRBJ2-4; tentatively, D is TRBD2 (6 bases). This CDR3 spans 13 amino acids. The V end lost 2 bases, the J end lost 7 bases, and 9 bases lay between the germline ends. The germline V gene encodes CDR1 MNHEY and CDR2 SMNVEV (reference sequence). CDR3 DNA: TGTGCCAGCAGTTTAGGAGGGTCCAACATTCAGTACTTC. It encodes CASSLGGSNIQYF.

The chain uses TRBV7-8 and TRBJ2-1; TRBD2 agrees at 12 bases. Germline V gives CDR1 SGHVS, CDR2 FQNEAQ. The CDR3 consists of 20 residues. The V gene end was trimmed by 0 bases and the J gene end by 3 bases; junction bases not matched to a gene: 12. The CDR3 protein is CASSLAGLAGQGWSYNEQFF. In nucleotides, the CDR3 is TGTGCCAGCAGCTTAGCGGGACTAGCGGGTCAGGGTTGGAGCTACAATGAGCAGTTCTTC.

The chain employs TRBV16 and TRBJ1-1; 9 bases are a match to TRBD1. This CDR3 is built from 14 residues. J lost 3 bases, V lost 5 bases, and 4 bases had no gene match. Germline CDR1 reads KGHSY; CDR2 reads FQNENV. The CDR3 coding sequence is TGTGCCAGCAGCTTTCGGACAGGGGACACTGAAGCTTTCTTT. Encoded protein: CASSFRTGDTEAFF.

This clone was seen a few times. This chain links TRBV6-4 with TRBJ2-1, with 9 bases matching TRBD2. Germline assignment: CDR1 MRHNA and CDR2 SNTAGT. CDR3 size: 15 residues. Unmatched junction bases numbered 2, after V lost 0 bases and J lost 5 bases. DNA for the CDR3: TGTGCCAGCAGTGACTCTACTAGCGGGCACAATGAGCAGTTCTTC. Encoded protein: CASSDSTSGHNEQFF.

This clone ranks as medium-sized. The DNA of the CDR3 is TGTGCCAGCAGCTTAGGCGAGACTGGAAACACCATATATTTT. Amino acids: CASSLGETGNTIYF. The genes are TRBV7-6 and TRBJ1-3; no clear D gene. Per germline, CDR1 SGHVS and CDR2 FNYEAQ. The CDR3 totals 14 residues. Trimming cost V 1 base and J 2 bases, with 6 bases left between them.

The chain links TRBV6-1 to TRBJ2-1, with 8 bases lining up with TRBD1. Germline CDR1 is MNHNS and CDR2 is SASEGT. This CDR3 has 16 amino acids. The V and J ends lost 4 bases and 0 bases, in that order; junction bases with no gene match: 5. CDR3 sequence: CASSARGTGSYNEQFF. CDR3 in DNA: TGTGCCAGCAGTGCTCGTGGGACAGGCTCCTACAATGAGCAGTTCTTC.

This chain links TRBV4-2 with TRBJ2-2, with 12 bases fitting TRBD2. The V gene end was trimmed by 5 bases and the J gene end by 8 bases; junction bases not matched to a gene: 6. This CDR3 has 15 residues. The germline V gene encodes CDR1 LGHNA and CDR2 YNFKEQ. As DNA, the CDR3 is TGTGCCAGCAGCGCCTCTAGCGGGGGGGAAGGGGAGCTGTTTTTT. Its protein is CASSASSGGEGELFF.

This clone was recorded only once. The V call is TRBV10-3, the J call TRBJ2-3; D is perhaps TRBD1 (5 bases). CDR1 is ENHRY, CDR2 SYGVKD, per germline. The CDR3 contains 16 residues. V lost 6 bases to trimming and J lost 2 bases, with 18 bases between them. CDR3 in DNA: TGTGCCATCAGCTCAACAGGCCCTTCACTCACAGATACGCAGTATTTT. Translated, it gives CAISSTGPSLTDTQYF.

This clone is a singleton in its sample. The gene calls are TRBV6-5 and TRBJ2-2, with a possible D match to TRBD2 (6 bases). In germline, CDR1 is MNHEY, CDR2 SVGAGI. V shed 6 bases and J shed 8 bases, with 7 bases lying between them. There are 11 residues in the CDR3. The CDR3, as DNA: TGTGCCAGCAGGGAGGGGGGGGAGCTGTTTTTT. It translates to CASREGGELFF.

The rearrangement uses TRBV5-4 and TRBJ1-3, with D tentatively TRBD1 (5 bases). Trimming removed 4 bases at V and 0 bases at J, with 14 bases between. The CDR3 is 16 amino acids. Germline lookup yields CDR1 SGHNT and CDR2 YYREEE (reference sequence). The CDR3 DNA follows: TGTGCCAGCAGCCACGGGACTACCCGCTCTGGAAACACCATATATTTT. Translation: CASSHGTTRSGNTIYF. The variable domain in full, completed from reference TRBV5-4 and TRBJ1-3, reads ETGVTQSPTHLIKTRGQQVTLRCSSQSGHNTVSWYQQALGQGPQFIFQYYREEENGRGNFPPRFSGLQFPNYSSELNVNALELDDSALYLCASSHGTTRSGNTIYFGEGSWLTVV.

The gene calls are TRBV12-5 and TRBJ2-7; 9 positions agree with TRBD1. Germline V gives CDR1 LGHNT, CDR2 FRNRAP. This CDR3 spans 14 amino acids. Trimming at V came to 7 bases and at J to 0 bases, leaving 4 bases not matched to a gene. CDR3 bases: TGTGCTAGTGCCTTGGGACAGGGCTCCTACGAGCAGTACTTC. It codes for CASALGQGSYEQYF.

This CDR3 reads CASAPDATGAYNEQFF. As DNA, the CDR3 is TGTGCCAGCGCCCCAGACGCGACTGGGGCGTACAATGAGCAGTTCTTC. The J gene is TRBJ2-1, the V gene TRBV7-3; D may be TRBD1 (5 bases). Between the trimmed V and J ends, which lost 8 bases and 4 bases, there was a span of 21 bases. The CDR3 extends over 16 amino acids. From germline, CDR1 is SGHTA and CDR2 FQGTGA.

This clone was recorded only once. The chain has TRBV6-4 and TRBJ2-3; D may be TRBD2 (5 bases). The CDR3 extends over 15 amino acids. Germline V gene sequence: CDR1 MRHNA, CDR2 SNTAGT. V dropped 5 bases and J dropped 0 bases, with 12 bases sitting between them. The CDR3 region has the DNA TGTGCCAGCAGTCCCTCTAGAGGGAGCACAGATACGCAGTATTTT. It codes for CASSPSRGSTDTQYF.

CDR3 DNA: TGTGCCTGGAGTGTACAGGGGGGGCAAGCTTTCTTT. It translates to CAWSVQGGQAFF. This chain uses TRBV30 with TRBJ1-1; TRBD1 matches 8 bases. CDR3 length: 12 amino acids. The junction had 3 bases not matched to a gene; V was cut back by 0 bases and J by 9 bases. Germline V gene lookup returns CDR1 GTSNPN and CDR2 SVGIG (reference sequence).

The rearrangement links TRBV29-1 to TRBJ2-2; 10 nucleotides align to TRBD1. J lost 3 bases, V lost 7 bases, and 5 bases had no gene match. The germline V gene has CDR1 SQVTM and CDR2 ANQGSEA. CDR3 length: 14 residues. CDR3 amino acids: CSGRQGADTGELFF. Written as DNA, the CDR3 is TGCAGCGGCCGACAGGGGGCGGACACCGGGGAGCTGTTTTTT.